This T cell receptor beta chain stems from a study of CXCR3-negative and CXCR3-positive naive CD8 T cells. A remark on this clonotype: The target antigen is unknown.

With UMI labels, 5' RACE was used to prepare the TRB cDNA libraries. From its re-call of the 5' RACE reads, TCRdb lists each CDR3 protein once, without DNA. The sample holds 55,000 to 70,000 distinct CDR3 sequences. Regarding the study as a whole: TRB CDR3s were more hydrophobic in CXCR3-positive than in CXCR3-negative naive cells.

The source material was naive CXCR3+ CD8+ T cells from blood. Indicated subset: CD45RO-CCR7+CD27+CD95- naive CD8+ T cells expressing CXCR3 (TNR3+). This TCR derives from a human donor in good health. Some clones in this sample may be carry-over from other donors' samples.

The CDR3 region is CASSFRTSTYEQYF. This chain connects TRBV28 to TRBJ2-7; TCRdb names TRBD2, which stays unverified in the absence of DNA. Germline V gene data show CDR1 as MDHEN and CDR2 as SYDVKM. CDR3 length equals 14 residues.